This T cell receptor beta chain was profiled in a study of identical twins. The CDR3 spans 14 residues. From germline, CDR1 is DFQATT and CDR2 SNEGSKA (reference sequence). Trimming removed 6 bases from V and 0 bases from J, with 14 bases in between. TCRdb itself ran the 5' RACE reads through MiXCR, one entry per CDR3 protein. The sample holds just over 500,000 distinct CDR3 sequences; 22% are singletons and the top ten take approximately 0.95%. The same sample was also used in a study of T cells expressing NK-cell markers. That work adds: Seven donors tested HCMV-seropositive and one tested seronegative among the eight sequenced.

The sequenced sample consisted of CD4+ T cells sorted from blood. The sequence came from a young woman in good health. The chain couples TRBV20-1 to TRBJ2-5; D not resolved. For the CDR3, the DNA is TGCAGTGCGTTGGGCGACGGGTACCAAGAGACCCAGTACTTC. Protein: CSALGDGYQETQYF.